This T cell receptor beta chain was sequenced in a study of T cells in Graves' hyperthyroidism and ophthalmopathy. Study information: Staff took peripheral blood when the initial diagnosis was made, before any treatment began. Study results and caveats: The authors' 13 V-J model separated ophthalmopathy from stable hyperthyroidism.

This clonotype was recorded many times. Its antigen remains unidentified. The CDR3 is 16 residues long. Trimming took off 0 bases at V and 0 bases at J, with 9 bases between the two ends. CDR1 is SGHTA and CDR2 is FQGNSA in the germline V gene. TCR beta CDR3 region amplification was performed from RNA transcripts. During a first-round RT-PCR of the TCR CDR3, the HTBI primer set was used. Using its own MiXCR run on the multiplex PCR reads, TCRdb lists one record per CDR3 protein. The sample has around 240,000 distinct CDR3 sequences; 13% to 15% are singletons. Blood sampling occurred at first hyperthyroidism diagnosis, ahead of any ophthalmopathy symptoms. Out of approximately 10 ml of fresh peripheral blood came the PBMCs.

This chain uses TRBV7-2 with TRBJ1-3; D not resolved. Material for sequencing was blood. This TCR came from a woman between 40 and 55 years old with Graves' hyperthyroidism that later progressed to Graves' ophthalmopathy. The CDR3 protein is CASSLALGHSGNTIYF. Here the CDR3 DNA reads TGTGCCAGCAGCTTAGCTTTAGGGCACTCTGGAAACACCATATATTTT. The variable domain in full, with the rest retrieved from reference TRBV7-2 and TRBJ1-3, is GAGVSQSPSNKVTEKGKDVELRCDPISGHTALYWYRQSLGQGLEFLIYFQGNSAPDKSGLPSDRFSAERTGGSVSTLTIQRTQQEDSAVYLCASSLALGHSGNTIYFGEGSWLTVV.